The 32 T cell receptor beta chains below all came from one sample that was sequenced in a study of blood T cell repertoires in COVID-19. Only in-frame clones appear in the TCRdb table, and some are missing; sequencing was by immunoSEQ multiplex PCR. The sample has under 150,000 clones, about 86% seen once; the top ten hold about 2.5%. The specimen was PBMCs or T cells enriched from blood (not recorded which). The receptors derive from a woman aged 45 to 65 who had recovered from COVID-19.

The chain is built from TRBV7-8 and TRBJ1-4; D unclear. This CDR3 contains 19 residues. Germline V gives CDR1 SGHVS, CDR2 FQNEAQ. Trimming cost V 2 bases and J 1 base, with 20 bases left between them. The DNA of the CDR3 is TGTGCCAGCAGCTTACCGGCAGGCTCAGAAGTAGGAACTAATGAAAAACTGTTTTTT. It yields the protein CASSLPAGSEVGTNEKLFF.

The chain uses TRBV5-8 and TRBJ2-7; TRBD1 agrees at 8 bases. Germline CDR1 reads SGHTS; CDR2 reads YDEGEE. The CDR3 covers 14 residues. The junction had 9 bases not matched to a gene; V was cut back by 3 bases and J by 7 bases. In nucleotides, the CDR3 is TGTGCCAGCAGCTCCCCCGGACAGGGCGAAGAGCAGTACTTC. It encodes CASSSPGQGEEQYF.

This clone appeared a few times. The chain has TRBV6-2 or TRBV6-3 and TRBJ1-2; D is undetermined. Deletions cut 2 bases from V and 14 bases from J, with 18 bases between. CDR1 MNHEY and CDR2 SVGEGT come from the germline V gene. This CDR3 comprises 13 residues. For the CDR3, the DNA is TGTGCCAGCAGTTACGGCGGCGGCCTCGGGTATACCTTC. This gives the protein CASSYGGGLGYTF.

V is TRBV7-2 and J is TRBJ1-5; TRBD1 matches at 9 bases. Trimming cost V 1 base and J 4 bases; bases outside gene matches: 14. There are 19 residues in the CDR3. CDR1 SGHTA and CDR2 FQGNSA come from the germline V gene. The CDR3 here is CASSLELGGTGRRNQPQHF. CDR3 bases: TGTGCCAGCAGCTTAGAACTAGGCGGGACAGGGAGGCGAAATCAGCCCCAGCATTTT.

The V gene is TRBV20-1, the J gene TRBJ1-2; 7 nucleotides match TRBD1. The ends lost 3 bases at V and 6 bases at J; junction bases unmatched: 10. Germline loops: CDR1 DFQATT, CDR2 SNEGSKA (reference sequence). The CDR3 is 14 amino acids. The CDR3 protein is CSASSYRGRDGYTF. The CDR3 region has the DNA TGCAGTGCTAGTTCTTACAGGGGAAGGGATGGCTACACCTTC.

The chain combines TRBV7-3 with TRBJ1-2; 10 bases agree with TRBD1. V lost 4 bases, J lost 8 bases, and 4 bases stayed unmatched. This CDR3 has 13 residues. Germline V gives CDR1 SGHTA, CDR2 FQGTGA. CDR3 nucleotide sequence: TGTGCCAGCAGCTCTGAGACAGGGGGCGGCTACACCTTC. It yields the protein CASSSETGGGYTF. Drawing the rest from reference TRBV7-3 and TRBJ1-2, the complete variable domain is GAGVSQTPSNKVTEKGKYVELRCDPISGHTALYWYRQSLGQGPEFLIYFQGTGAADDSGLPNDRFFAVRPEGSVSTLKIQRTERGDSAVYLCASSSETGGGYTFGSGTRLTVV.

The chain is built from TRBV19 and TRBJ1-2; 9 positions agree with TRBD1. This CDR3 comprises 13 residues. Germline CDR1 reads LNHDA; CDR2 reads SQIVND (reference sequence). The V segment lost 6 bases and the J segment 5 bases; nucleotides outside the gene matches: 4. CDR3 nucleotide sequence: TGTGCCAGTAGCATCGGGACAGGGTATGGCTACACCTTC. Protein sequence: CASSIGTGYGYTF.

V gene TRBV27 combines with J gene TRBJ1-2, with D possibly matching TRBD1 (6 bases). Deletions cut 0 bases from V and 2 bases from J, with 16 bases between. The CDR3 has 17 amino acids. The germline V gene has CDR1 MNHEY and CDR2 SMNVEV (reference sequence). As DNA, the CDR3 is TGTGCCAGCAGTTTATCGTGGGTGGCAGGGACAAACTATGGCTACACCTTC. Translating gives CASSLSWVAGTNYGYTF.

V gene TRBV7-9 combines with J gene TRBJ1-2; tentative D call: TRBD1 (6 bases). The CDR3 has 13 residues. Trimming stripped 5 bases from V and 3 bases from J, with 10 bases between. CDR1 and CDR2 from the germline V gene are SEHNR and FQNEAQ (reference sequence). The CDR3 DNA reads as TGTGCCAGCAGCGCGGACAGAGACTATGGCTACACCTTC. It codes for CASSADRDYGYTF.

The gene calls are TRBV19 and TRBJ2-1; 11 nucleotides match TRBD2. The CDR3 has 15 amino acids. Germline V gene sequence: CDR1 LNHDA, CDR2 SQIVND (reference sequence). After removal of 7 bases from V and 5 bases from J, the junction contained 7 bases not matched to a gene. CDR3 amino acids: CASTILAGGNNEQFF. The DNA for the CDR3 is TGTGCCAGTACCATCCTAGCGGGGGGAAACAATGAGCAGTTCTTC. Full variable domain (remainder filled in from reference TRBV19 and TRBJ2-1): DGGITQSPKYLFRKEGQNVTLSCEQNLNHDAMYWYRQDPGQGLRLIYYSQIVNDFQKGDIAEGYSVSREKKESFPLTVTSAQKNPTAFYLCASTILAGGNNEQFFGPGTRLTVL.

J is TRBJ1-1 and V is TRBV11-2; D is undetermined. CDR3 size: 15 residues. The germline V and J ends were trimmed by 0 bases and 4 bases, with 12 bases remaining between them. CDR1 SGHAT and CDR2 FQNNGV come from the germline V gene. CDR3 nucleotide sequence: TGTGCCAGCAGCTTAGATCCGGCCTGGGCCACTGAAGCTTTCTTT. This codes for CASSLDPAWATEAFF.

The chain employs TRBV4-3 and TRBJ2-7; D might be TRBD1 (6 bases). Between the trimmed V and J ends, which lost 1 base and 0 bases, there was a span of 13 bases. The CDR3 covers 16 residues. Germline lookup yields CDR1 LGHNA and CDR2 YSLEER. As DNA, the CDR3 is TGCGCCAGCAGCCAAGGGCGGACAGCTAGCTCCTACGAGCAGTACTTC. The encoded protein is CASSQGRTASSYEQYF.

This CDR3 is CASSYTGNYGYTF. The CDR3, as DNA: TGTGCCAGCAGCTATACAGGCAACTATGGCTACACCTTC. The gene calls are TRBV7-8 and TRBJ1-2; TRBD1 might be the D (5 bases). The CDR3 runs 13 residues. The germline gives CDR1 SGHVS, CDR2 FQNEAQ. V lost 4 bases, J lost 2 bases, and 8 bases lay in between.

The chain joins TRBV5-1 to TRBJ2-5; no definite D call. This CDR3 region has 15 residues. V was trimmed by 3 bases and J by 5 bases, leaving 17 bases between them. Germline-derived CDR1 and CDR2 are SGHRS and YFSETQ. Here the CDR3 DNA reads TGCGCCAGCAGCTCGTTAGATGGAAAGGAGGAGACCCAGTACTTC. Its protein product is CASSSLDGKEETQYF.

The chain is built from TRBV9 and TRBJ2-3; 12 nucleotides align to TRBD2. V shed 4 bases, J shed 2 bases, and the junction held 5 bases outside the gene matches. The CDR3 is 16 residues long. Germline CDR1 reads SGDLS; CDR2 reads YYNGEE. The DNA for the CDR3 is TGTGCCAGCAGCTTGACTAGCGGGGGAGCCACAGATACGCAGTATTTT. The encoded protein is CASSLTSGGATDTQYF.

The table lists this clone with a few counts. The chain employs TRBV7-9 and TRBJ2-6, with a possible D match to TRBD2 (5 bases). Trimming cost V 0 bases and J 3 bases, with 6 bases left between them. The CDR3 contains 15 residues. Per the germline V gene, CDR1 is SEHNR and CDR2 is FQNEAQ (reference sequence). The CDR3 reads CASSLALGGANVLTF. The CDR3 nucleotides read TGTGCCAGCAGCTTAGCACTAGGTGGGGCCAACGTCCTGACTTTC.

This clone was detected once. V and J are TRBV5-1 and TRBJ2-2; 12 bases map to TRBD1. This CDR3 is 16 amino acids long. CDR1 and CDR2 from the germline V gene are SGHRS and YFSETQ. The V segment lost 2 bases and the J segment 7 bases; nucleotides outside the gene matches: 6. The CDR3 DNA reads TGCGCCAGCAGCTTTACCGGGACAGGGGGCTACGGGGAGCTGTTTTTT. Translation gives CASSFTGTGGYGELFF.

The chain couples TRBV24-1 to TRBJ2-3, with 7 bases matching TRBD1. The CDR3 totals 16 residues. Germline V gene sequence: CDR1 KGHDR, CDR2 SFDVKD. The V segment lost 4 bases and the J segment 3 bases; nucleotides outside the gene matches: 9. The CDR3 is CATSDRMTTGTDTQYF. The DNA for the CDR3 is TGTGCCACCAGTGACCGTATGACGACAGGGACAGATACGCAGTATTTT.

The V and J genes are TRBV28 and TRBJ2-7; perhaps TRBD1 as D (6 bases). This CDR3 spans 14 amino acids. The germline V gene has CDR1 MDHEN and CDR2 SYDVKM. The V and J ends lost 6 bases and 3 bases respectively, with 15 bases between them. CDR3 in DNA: TGTGCCAGCAGGGAAGGGGGAGCCTTCTACGAGCAGTACTTC. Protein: CASREGGAFYEQYF.

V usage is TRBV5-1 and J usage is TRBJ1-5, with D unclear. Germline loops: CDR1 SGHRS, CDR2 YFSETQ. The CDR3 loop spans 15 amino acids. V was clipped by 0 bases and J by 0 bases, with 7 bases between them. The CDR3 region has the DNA TGCGCCAGCAGCTTGGTTAGACTTAGCAATCAGCCCCAGCATTTT. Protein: CASSLVRLSNQPQHF.

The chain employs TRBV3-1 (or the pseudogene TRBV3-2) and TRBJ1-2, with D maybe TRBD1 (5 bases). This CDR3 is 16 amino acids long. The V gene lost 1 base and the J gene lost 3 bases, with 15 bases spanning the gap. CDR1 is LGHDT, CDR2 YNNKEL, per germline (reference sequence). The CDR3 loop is CASSQASGWQHYGYTF. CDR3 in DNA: TGTGCCAGCAGCCAAGCCTCAGGGTGGCAGCACTATGGCTACACCTTC.

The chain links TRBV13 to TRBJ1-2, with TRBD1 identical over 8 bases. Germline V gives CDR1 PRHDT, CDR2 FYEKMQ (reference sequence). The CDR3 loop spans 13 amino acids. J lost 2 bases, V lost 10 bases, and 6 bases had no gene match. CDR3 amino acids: CATGQGKNYGYTF. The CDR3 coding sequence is TGTGCCACTGGACAGGGAAAAAACTATGGCTACACCTTC.

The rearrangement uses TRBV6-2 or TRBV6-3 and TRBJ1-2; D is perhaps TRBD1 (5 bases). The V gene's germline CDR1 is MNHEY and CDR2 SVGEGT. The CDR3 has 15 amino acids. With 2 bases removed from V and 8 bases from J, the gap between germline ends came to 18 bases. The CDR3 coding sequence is TGTGCCAGCAGTTACGTTAGCCCCCCAGGGAGGGGCTACACCTTC. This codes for CASSYVSPPGRGYTF.

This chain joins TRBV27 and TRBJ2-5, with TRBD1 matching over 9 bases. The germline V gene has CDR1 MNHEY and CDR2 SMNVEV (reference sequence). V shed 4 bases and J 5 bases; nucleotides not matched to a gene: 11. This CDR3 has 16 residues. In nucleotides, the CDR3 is TGTGCCAGCAGTTCGCCGGGACAGGGATTGGGGGAGACCCAGTACTTC. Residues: CASSSPGQGLGETQYF.

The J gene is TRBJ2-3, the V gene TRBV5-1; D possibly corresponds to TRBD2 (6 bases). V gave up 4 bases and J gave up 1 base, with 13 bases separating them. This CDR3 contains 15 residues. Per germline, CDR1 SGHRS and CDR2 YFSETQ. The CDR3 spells CASSPLGGGTDTQYF. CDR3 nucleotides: TGCGCCAGCAGCCCCTTGGGCGGGGGCACAGATACGCAGTATTTT.

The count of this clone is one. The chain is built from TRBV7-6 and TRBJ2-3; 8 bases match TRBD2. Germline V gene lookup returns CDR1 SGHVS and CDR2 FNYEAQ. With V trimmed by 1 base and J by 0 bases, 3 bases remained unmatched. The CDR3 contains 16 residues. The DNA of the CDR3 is TGTGCCAGCAGCTTAGTCGTAGCGGGGAGCACAGATACGCAGTATTTT. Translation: CASSLVVAGSTDTQYF.

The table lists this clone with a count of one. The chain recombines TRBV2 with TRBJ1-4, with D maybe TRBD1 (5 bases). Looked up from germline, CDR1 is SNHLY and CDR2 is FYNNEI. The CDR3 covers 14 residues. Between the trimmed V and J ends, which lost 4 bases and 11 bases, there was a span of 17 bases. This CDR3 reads CASSVTANLRKLFF. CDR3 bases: TGTGCCAGCAGTGTGACAGCCAACCTTAGGAAACTGTTTTTT.

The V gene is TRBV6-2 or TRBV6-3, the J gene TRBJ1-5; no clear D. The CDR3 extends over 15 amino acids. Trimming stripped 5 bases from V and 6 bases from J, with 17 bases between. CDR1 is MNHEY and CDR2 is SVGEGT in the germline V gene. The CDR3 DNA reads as TGTGCCAGCAGTCCCCGTGGGAGGGAGGTTCAGCCCCAGCATTTT. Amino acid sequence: CASSPRGREVQPQHF.

Here the CDR3 DNA reads TGTGCCAGCAGTTTATCGAATGGCCTGATAACAGATACGCAGTATTTT. Translated, it gives CASSLSNGLITDTQYF. This chain joins TRBV27 and TRBJ2-3; D remains ambiguous. Germline V gene data show CDR1 as MNHEY and CDR2 as SMNVEV (reference sequence). V lost 0 bases, J lost 3 bases, and 13 bases lay in between. The CDR3 sequence is 16 residues long.

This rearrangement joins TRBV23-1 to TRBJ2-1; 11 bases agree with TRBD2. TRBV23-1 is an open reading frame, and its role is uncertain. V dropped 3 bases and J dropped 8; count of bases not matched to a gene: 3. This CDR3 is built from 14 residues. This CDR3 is CASSHTSGGDEQFF. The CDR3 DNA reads TGCGCCAGCAGTCATACTAGCGGGGGCGATGAGCAGTTCTTC.

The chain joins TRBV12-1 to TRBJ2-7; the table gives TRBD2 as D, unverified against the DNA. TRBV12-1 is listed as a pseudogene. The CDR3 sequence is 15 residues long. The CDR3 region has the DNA TGTGCCAGCAGCCCTCGCGGGATACCCCTCTACGAGCAGTACTTC. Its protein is CASSPRGIPLYEQYF.

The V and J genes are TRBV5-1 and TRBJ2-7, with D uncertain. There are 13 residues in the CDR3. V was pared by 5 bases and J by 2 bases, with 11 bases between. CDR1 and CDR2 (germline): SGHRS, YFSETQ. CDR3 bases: TGCGCCAGCAGTACCACCGAGGCCTACGAGCAGTACTTC. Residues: CASSTTEAYEQYF.